This T cell receptor beta chain was retrieved from a study of PD-L1 blockade in urothelial cancer. Study at large: Chemotherapy regimens numbering 0 to 3 had been given to patients. Each blood sample yielded a median of about 150,000 T cells.

TCRdb's table, derived via immunoSEQ multiplex PCR, lists solely in-frame clones and lacks some. The table has around 70,000 clones, around four fifths seen once. Germline-derived CDR1 and CDR2 are MNHNS and SASEGT. The CDR3 extends over 14 amino acids. The trim removed 7 bases at V and 3 bases at J, leaving 7 bases unmatched. This sequence was found in a man aged 70 or older with urothelial cancer. The starting material was PBMCs, obtained around atezolizumab (anti-PD-L1) treatment. This rearrangement joins TRBV6-1 to TRBJ2-3, with 7 nucleotides matching TRBD2. CDR3 bases: TGTGCCAGCAAGAGGACTAGTTCAACAGATACGCAGTATTTT. Its protein is CASKRTSSTDTQYF.